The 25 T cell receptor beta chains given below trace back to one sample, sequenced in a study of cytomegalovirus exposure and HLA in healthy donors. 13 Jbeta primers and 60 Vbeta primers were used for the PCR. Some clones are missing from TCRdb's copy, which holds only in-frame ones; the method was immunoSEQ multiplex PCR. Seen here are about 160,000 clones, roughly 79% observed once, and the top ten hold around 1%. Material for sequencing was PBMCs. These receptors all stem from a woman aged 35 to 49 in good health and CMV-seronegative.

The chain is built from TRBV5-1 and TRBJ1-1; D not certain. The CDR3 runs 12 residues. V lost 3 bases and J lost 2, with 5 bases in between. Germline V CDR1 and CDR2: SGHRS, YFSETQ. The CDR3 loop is CASSSQNTEAFF. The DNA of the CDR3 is TGCGCCAGCAGCTCCCAAAACACTGAAGCTTTCTTT.

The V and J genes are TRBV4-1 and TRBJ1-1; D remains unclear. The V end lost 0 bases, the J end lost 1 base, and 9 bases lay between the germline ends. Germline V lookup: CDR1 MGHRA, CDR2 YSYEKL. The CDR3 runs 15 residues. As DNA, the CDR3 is TGCGCCAGCAGCCAAGATATAGTCCCGAACACTGAAGCTTTCTTT. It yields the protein CASSQDIVPNTEAFF.

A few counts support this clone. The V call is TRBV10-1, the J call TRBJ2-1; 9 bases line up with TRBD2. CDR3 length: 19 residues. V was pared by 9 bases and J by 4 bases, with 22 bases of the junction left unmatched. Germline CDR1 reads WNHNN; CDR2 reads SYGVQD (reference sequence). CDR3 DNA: TGCGCCAGGGTGTGGTTCGGACCAATAGCGGGAGACCCTTACAATGAGCAGTTCTTC. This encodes CARVWFGPIAGDPYNEQFF.

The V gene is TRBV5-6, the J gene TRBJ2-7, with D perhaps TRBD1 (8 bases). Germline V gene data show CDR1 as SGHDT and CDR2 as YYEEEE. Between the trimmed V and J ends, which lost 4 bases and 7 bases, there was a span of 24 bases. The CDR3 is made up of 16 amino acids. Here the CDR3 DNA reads TGTGCCAGCAGCCTAGAAGGGAACAGGGGGACTAAAGAGCAGTACTTC. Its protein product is CASSLEGNRGTKEQYF.

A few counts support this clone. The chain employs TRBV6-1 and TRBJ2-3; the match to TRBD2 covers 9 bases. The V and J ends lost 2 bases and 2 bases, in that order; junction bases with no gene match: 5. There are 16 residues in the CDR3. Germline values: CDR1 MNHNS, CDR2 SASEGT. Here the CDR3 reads CASSERRGGFTDTQYF. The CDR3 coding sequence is TGTGCCAGCAGTGAACGGCGGGGGGGATTCACAGATACGCAGTATTTT.

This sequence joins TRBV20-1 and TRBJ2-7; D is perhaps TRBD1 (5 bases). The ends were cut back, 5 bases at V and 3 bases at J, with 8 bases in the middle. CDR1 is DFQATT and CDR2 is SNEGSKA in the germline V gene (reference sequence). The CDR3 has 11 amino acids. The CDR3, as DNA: TGCAGTGCTGGGGCTAGCTACGAGCAGTACTTC. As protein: CSAGASYEQYF.

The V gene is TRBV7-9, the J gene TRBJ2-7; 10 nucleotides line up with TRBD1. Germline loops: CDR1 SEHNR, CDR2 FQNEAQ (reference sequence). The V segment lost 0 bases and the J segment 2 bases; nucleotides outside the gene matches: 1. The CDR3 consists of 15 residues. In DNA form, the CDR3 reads TGTGCCAGCAGCTTAGCCGGGACAGGGGCCTACGAGCAGTACTTC. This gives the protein CASSLAGTGAYEQYF.

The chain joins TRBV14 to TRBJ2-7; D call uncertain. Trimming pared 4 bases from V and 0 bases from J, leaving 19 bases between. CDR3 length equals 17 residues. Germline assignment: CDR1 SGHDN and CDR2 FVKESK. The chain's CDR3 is CASSPFTGSPNSYEQYF. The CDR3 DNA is TGTGCCAGCAGCCCTTTTACCGGGTCTCCAAACTCCTACGAGCAGTACTTC.

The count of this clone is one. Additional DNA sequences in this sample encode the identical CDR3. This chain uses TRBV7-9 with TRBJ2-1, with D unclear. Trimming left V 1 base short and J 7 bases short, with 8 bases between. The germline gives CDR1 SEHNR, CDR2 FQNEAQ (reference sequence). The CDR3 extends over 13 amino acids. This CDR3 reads CASSLGALNEQFF. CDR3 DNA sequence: TGTGCCAGCAGCTTAGGGGCATTGAATGAGCAGTTCTTC.

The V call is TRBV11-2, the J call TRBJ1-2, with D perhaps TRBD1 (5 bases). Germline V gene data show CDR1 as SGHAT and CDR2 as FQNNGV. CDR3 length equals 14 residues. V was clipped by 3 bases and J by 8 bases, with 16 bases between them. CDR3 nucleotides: TGTGCCAGCAGCTTTCCGGGCAGGGTGACCGGCTACACCTTC. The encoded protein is CASSFPGRVTGYTF.

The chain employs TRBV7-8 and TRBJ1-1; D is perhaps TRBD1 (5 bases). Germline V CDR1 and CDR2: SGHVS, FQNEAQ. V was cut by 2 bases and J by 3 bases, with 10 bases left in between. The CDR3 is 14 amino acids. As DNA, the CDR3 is TGTGCCAGCAGCTTATGGGGAGGGGACACTGAAGCTTTCTTT. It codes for CASSLWGGDTEAFF.

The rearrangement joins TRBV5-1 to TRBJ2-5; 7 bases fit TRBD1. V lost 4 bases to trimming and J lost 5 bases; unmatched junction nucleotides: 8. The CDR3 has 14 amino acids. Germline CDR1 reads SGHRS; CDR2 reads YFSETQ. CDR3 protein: CASSPGQVGETQYF. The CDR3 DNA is TGCGCCAGCAGCCCCGGACAGGTCGGCGAGACCCAGTACTTC.

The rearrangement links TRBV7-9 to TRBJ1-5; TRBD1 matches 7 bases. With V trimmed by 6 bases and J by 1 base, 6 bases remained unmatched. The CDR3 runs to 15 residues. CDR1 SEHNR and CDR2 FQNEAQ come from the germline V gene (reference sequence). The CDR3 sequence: CASSSDRESNQPQHF. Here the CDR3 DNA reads TGTGCCAGCAGTTCCGACAGGGAGAGCAATCAGCCCCAGCATTTT.

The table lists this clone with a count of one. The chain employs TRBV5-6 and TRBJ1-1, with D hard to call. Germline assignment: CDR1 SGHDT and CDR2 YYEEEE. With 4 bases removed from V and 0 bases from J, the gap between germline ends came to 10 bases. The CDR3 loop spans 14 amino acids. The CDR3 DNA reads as TGTGCCAGCAGCAGAGATATGCTGAACACTGAAGCTTTCTTT. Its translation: CASSRDMLNTEAFF.

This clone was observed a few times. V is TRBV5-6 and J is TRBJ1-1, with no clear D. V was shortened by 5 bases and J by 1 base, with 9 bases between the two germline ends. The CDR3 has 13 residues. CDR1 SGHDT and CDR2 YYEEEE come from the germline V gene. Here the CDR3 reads CASSTPRNTEAFF. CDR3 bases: TGTGCCAGCAGTACTCCGAGGAACACTGAAGCTTTCTTT.

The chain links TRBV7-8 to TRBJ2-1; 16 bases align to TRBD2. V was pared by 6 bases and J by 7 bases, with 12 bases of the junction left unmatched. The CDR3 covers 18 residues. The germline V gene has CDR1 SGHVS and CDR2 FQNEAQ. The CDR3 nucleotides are TGTGCCAGCAGACTTACCGGAGGGACTAGCGGGAGGGTGAATGAGCAGTTCTTC. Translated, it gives CASRLTGGTSGRVNEQFF.

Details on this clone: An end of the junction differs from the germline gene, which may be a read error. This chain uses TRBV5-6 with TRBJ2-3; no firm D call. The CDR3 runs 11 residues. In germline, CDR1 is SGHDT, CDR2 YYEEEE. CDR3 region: CASSLTDTHYF. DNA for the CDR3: TGTGCCAGCAGCCTCACAGATACGCATTATTTT.

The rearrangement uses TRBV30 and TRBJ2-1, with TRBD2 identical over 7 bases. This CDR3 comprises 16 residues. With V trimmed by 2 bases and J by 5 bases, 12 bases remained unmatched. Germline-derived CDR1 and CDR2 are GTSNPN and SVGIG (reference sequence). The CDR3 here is CAWSPLGLGSNNEQFF. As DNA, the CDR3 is TGTGCCTGGAGTCCTCTCGGACTAGGGAGTAACAATGAGCAGTTCTTC.

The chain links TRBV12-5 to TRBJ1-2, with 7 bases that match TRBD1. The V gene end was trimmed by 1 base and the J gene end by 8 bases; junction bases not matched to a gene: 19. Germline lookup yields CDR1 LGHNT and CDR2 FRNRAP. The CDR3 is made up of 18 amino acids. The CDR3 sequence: CASGLEKSRQGWFWGYTF. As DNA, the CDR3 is TGTGCTAGTGGTTTGGAAAAATCCCGACAGGGATGGTTCTGGGGCTACACCTTC. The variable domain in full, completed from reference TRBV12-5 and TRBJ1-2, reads DARVTQTPRHKVTEMGQEVTMRCQPILGHNTVFWYRQTMMQGLELLAYFRNRAPLDDSGMPKDRFSAEMPDATLATLKIQPSEPRDSAVYFCASGLEKSRQGWFWGYTFGSGTRLTVV.

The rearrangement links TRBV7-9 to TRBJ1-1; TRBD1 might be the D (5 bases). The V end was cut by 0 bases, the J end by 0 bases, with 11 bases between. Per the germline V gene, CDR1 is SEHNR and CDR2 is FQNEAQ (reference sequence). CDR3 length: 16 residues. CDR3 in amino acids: CASSLAGGSLNTEAFF. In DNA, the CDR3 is TGTGCCAGCAGCTTAGCGGGGGGGTCCCTGAACACTGAAGCTTTCTTT.

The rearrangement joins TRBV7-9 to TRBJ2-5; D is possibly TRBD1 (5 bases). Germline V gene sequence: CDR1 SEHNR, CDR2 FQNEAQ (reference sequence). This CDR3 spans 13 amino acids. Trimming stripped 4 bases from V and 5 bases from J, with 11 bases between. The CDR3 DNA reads TGTGCCAGCAGCTCCGGGCAGGGTGAGACCCAGTACTTC. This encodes CASSSGQGETQYF.

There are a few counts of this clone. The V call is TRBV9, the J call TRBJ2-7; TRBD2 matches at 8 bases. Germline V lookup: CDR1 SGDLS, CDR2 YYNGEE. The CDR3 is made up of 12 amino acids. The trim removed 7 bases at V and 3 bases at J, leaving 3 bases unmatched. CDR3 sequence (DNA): TGTGCCAGCGGGCGGGAGGACTACGAGCAGTACTTC. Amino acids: CASGREDYEQYF.

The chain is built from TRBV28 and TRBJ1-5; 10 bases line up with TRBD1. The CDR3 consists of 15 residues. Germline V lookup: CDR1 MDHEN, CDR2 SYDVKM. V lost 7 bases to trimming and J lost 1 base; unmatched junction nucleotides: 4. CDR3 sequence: CASTTGQGSNQPQHF. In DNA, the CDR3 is TGTGCCAGCACAACGGGACAGGGGAGCAATCAGCCCCAGCATTTT. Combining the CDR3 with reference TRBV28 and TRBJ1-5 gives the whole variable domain DVKVTQSSRYLVKRTGEKVFLECVQDMDHENMFWYRQDPGLGLRLIYFSYDVKMKEKGDIPEGYSVSREKKERFSLILESASTNQTSMYLCASTTGQGSNQPQHFGDGTRLSIL.

CDR3 nucleotides: TGTGCCAGCAGTTCGGGACAGGGGGCTTACAATGAGCAGTTCTTC. This codes for CASSSGQGAYNEQFF. V gene TRBV9 combines with J gene TRBJ2-1; 12 bases are a match to TRBD1. V lost 5 bases, J lost 4 bases, and 4 bases stayed unmatched. There are 15 residues in the CDR3. Germline V gene sequence: CDR1 SGDLS, CDR2 YYNGEE.

CDR3 nucleotides: TGTGCCAGCAGTTCTGGAGGGACGGAGACCCAGTACTTC. Translating it yields CASSSGGTETQYF. The chain has TRBV28 and TRBJ2-5, with D possibly TRBD2 on 6 matching bases. The V gene's germline CDR1 is MDHEN and CDR2 SYDVKM. Trimming took off 4 bases at V and 5 bases at J, with 11 bases between the two ends. There are 13 residues in the CDR3.